This passage covers 30 T cell receptor beta chains from one sample sequenced in a study of T-cell reconstitution after alpha-beta-depleted transplantation in children. It was with unique molecular identifiers that the TCRbeta library was prepared. TCRdb recomputed calls from the PCR reads with MiXCR, one row per CDR3 protein. This table has 610,000 or so distinct CDR3 sequences, roughly 27% appearing once. The sequenced sample was PBMCs, obtained before TCRalphabeta/CD19-depleted stem cell transplant. The source is a boy in the first two years of life with Wiskott-Aldrich syndrome, due to receive a stem cell transplant.

This clonotype showed up just a few times. The chain has TRBV27 and TRBJ2-1; 12 nucleotides line up with TRBD2. CDR1 and CDR2 from the germline V gene are MNHEY and SMNVEV (reference sequence). The CDR3 contains 17 residues. V lost 7 bases and J lost 4; bases outside the gene matches: 11. DNA of the CDR3: TGTGCCAGCACCGAAAGGAAGACTAGCGGGGGATACAATGAGCAGTTCTTC. Its protein product is CASTERKTSGGYNEQFF.

V and J are TRBV20-1 and TRBJ1-1; a weak D match, TRBD1 (6 bases). The length of the CDR3 is 14 residues. V lost 1 base to trimming and J lost 1 base, with 10 bases between them. Germline assignment: CDR1 DFQATT and CDR2 SNEGSKA (reference sequence). DNA of the CDR3: TGCAGTGCTAGAGGGGGGGGGCCGAACACTGAAGCTTTCTTT. This sequence encodes CSARGGGPNTEAFF.

This clonotype was recorded a few times. J is TRBJ1-2 and V is TRBV6-2 or TRBV6-3; 7 positions match TRBD1. Germline CDR1 MNHEY, CDR2 SVGEGT. CDR3 length: 15 residues. J was trimmed by 4 bases and V by 7 bases; bases with no gene match: 12. The CDR3 loop is CASTYFDRVGYGYTF. CDR3 nucleotides: TGTGCCAGCACCTACTTCGACAGGGTTGGCTATGGCTACACCTTC.

The chain uses TRBV5-6 and TRBJ2-5; weak D call: TRBD2 (6 bases). Trimming removed 1 base from V and 6 bases from J, with 13 bases in between. The CDR3 has 14 amino acids. Germline loops: CDR1 SGHDT, CDR2 YYEEEE. The CDR3 nucleotides read TGTGCCAGCAGCTTGAGACTGGGAGGAAAGACCCAGTACTTC. This encodes CASSLRLGGKTQYF.

This clonotype was seen more than once but under ten times. The CDR3 nucleotides read TGTGCCAGCAGCTCCGCCCGGGTACTTGCCTCCTACAATGAGCAGTTCTTC. It yields the protein CASSSARVLASYNEQFF. The chain couples TRBV5-4 to TRBJ2-1; D call uncertain. Between the trimmed V and J ends, which lost 3 bases and 0 bases, there was a span of 16 bases. The CDR3 is 17 residues long. Germline lookup yields CDR1 SGHNT and CDR2 YYREEE (reference sequence).

The CDR3 protein is CASSWTRGSGNTIYF. Written as DNA, the CDR3 is TGTGCCAGCAGCTGGACAAGAGGCTCTGGAAACACCATATATTTT. The J gene is TRBJ1-3, the V gene TRBV12-3 or TRBV12-4, with a possible D match to TRBD1 (5 bases). V gave up 6 bases and J gave up 0 bases, with 12 bases separating them. The CDR3 is 15 amino acids.

This clonotype was recorded a few times. This chain joins TRBV5-6 and TRBJ2-3, with D unresolved. With 1 base removed from V and 4 bases from J, the gap between germline ends came to 10 bases. Germline-derived CDR1 and CDR2 are SGHDT and YYEEEE. The CDR3 sequence is 14 residues long. In nucleotides, the CDR3 is TGTGCCAGCAGCTTGTTGCCTGGGTCAGATACGCAGTATTTT. Protein product: CASSLLPGSDTQYF.

The V gene is TRBV4-1, the J gene TRBJ2-5; the D is unclear. In germline, CDR1 is MGHRA, CDR2 YSYEKL. The CDR3 has 14 amino acids. Trimming stripped 0 bases from V and 5 bases from J, with 10 bases between. This chain's CDR3 is CASSQEYMAETQYF. CDR3 nucleotide sequence: TGCGCCAGCAGCCAAGAATATATGGCGGAGACCCAGTACTTC.

The table lists this clonotype with a few counts. The chain employs TRBV29-1 and TRBJ2-1; no reliable D call. Germline CDR1 reads SQVTM; CDR2 reads ANQGSEA. The CDR3 spans 12 residues. Trimming removed 4 bases at V and 6 bases at J, with 10 bases between. CDR3 sequence: CSVVRFVNEQFF. CDR3 DNA: TGCAGCGTTGTCAGGTTTGTCAATGAGCAGTTCTTC.

This clonotype occurred a few times. The chain employs TRBV12-3 or TRBV12-4 and TRBJ2-3, with TRBD2 identical over 10 bases. The trim removed 1 base at V and 1 base at J, leaving 11 bases unmatched. The CDR3 covers 19 residues. This CDR3 reads CASSLGEVLAGDGTDTQYF. DNA of the CDR3: TGTGCCAGCAGTTTAGGGGAGGTTCTAGCGGGAGACGGCACAGATACGCAGTATTTT.

This clonotype occurred a few times. The chain carries TRBV28 and TRBJ2-1, with D unresolved. The length of the CDR3 is 15 residues. Germline CDR1 reads MDHEN; CDR2 reads SYDVKM. Between the trimmed V and J ends, which lost 4 bases and 6 bases, there was a span of 16 bases. CDR3 nucleotides: TGTGCCAGCAGTTATCCTCACAAAAACCCCAATGAGCAGTTCTTC. Translation gives CASSYPHKNPNEQFF.

The table lists this clonotype with a few counts. V and J are TRBV20-1 and TRBJ2-1, with D unclear. This CDR3 region has 15 residues. Germline V lookup: CDR1 DFQATT, CDR2 SNEGSKA (reference sequence). Trimming pared 4 bases from V and 3 bases from J, leaving 16 bases between. This CDR3 reads CSATWMEGIYNEQFF. The CDR3 nucleotides read TGCAGTGCTACATGGATGGAAGGAATCTACAATGAGCAGTTCTTC.

This clonotype was seen only once. The CDR3 loop reads CASAGQRGTDTQYF. CDR3 DNA sequence: TGTGCCAGTGCTGGACAGCGGGGAACAGATACGCAGTATTTT. The chain couples TRBV6-1 to TRBJ2-3; a weak D match, TRBD2 (7 bases). V was shortened by 9 bases and J by 3 bases, with 16 bases between the two germline ends. The germline V gene has CDR1 MNHNS and CDR2 SASEGT. The CDR3 extends over 14 amino acids.

A remark on this clonotype: One end of the junction fails to match germline, which may point to a read error. For the CDR3, the DNA is TGTGCCAGCAGCGCTCCGGGGGAGACCCAGTACTTC. It encodes CASSAPGETQYF. The rearrangement uses TRBV5-1 and TRBJ2-5; possible D gene TRBD2, 5 bases. This CDR3 spans 12 amino acids. Germline V CDR1 and CDR2: SGHRS, YFSETQ.

A single count supports this clonotype. V and J are TRBV5-1 and TRBJ2-1; 8 bases match TRBD1. The CDR3 contains 19 residues. V trimming: 4 bases; J trimming: 4 bases; junction bases outside the gene matches: 19. The germline CDR1 and CDR2 sequences are SGHRS and YFSETQ. The CDR3 DNA is TGCGCCAGCAGCCCTCGAGGCCAGGGGGCCGGGGTAGGGTACAATGAGCAGTTCTTC. Its translation: CASSPRGQGAGVGYNEQFF.

This clonotype was recorded a few times. The chain has TRBV5-1 and TRBJ2-5; D is unclear. The germline V gene has CDR1 SGHRS and CDR2 YFSETQ. The ends were cut back, 0 bases at V and 5 bases at J, with 11 bases in the middle. This CDR3 is built from 14 residues. This CDR3 is CASSLARSRETQYF. DNA for the CDR3: TGCGCCAGCAGCTTGGCTCGGTCCCGGGAGACCCAGTACTTC.

CDR3: CASSLEHGWDEQFF. As DNA, the CDR3 is TGTGCCAGCAGCTTAGAGCACGGTTGGGATGAGCAGTTCTTC. This chain links TRBV11-2 with TRBJ2-1, with D unclear. Germline assignment: CDR1 SGHAT and CDR2 FQNNGV. Trimming left V 0 bases short and J 8 bases short, with 11 bases between. This CDR3 is 14 amino acids long.

The J gene is TRBJ2-7, the V gene TRBV7-9; D remains unclear. The germline gives CDR1 SEHNR, CDR2 FQNEAQ (reference sequence). This CDR3 spans 14 amino acids. The germline V and J ends were trimmed by 4 bases and 2 bases, with 12 bases remaining between them. The CDR3 protein is CASSWSWNPYEQYF. For the CDR3, the DNA is TGTGCCAGCAGCTGGTCCTGGAACCCCTACGAGCAGTACTTC.

This chain connects TRBV5-1 to TRBJ2-3; D uncertain. Trimming stripped 4 bases from V and 2 bases from J, with 8 bases between. CDR1 is SGHRS, CDR2 YFSETQ, per germline. The CDR3 has 13 amino acids. For the CDR3, the DNA is TGCGCCAGCAGCCAGCACCACACAGATACGCAGTATTTT. The encoded protein is CASSQHHTDTQYF.

The CDR3 DNA follows: TGTGCCATCAGTGAGTCCGGAGGAGGCGGGGAGCTGTTTTTT. The encoded protein is CAISESGGGGELFF. The V gene is TRBV10-3, the J gene TRBJ2-2; tentatively, D is TRBD2 (5 bases). The CDR3 consists of 14 residues. V dropped 0 bases and J dropped 7 bases, with 9 bases sitting between them. CDR1 is ENHRY, CDR2 SYGVKD, per germline.

The chain has TRBV12-3 or TRBV12-4 and TRBJ2-7; D gene uncertain. The CDR3 has 13 residues. The V and J ends lost 8 bases and 4 bases respectively, with 15 bases between them. The CDR3 region has the DNA TGTGCCAGCGCCCTAGGCGGTACGTACGAGCAGTACTTC. Translation gives CASALGGTYEQYF.

The chain couples TRBV20-1 to TRBJ1-5; no clear D. Germline V gives CDR1 DFQATT, CDR2 SNEGSKA (reference sequence). The V end was cut by 1 base, the J end by 1 base, with 8 bases between. The CDR3 is made up of 14 amino acids. The DNA for the CDR3 is TGCAGTGCTAGAGGCGACGGGAGCAATCAGCCCCAGCATTTT. Protein product: CSARGDGSNQPQHF.

The chain couples TRBV4-1 to TRBJ1-3; D perhaps matches TRBD1 (6 bases). The CDR3 loop spans 16 amino acids. CDR1 is MGHRA, CDR2 YSYEKL, per germline. V was trimmed by 2 bases and J by 0 bases, leaving 11 bases between them. The CDR3 is CASSQRLDSSGNTIYF. The CDR3 bases are TGCGCCAGCAGCCAACGCCTGGACAGCTCTGGAAACACCATATATTTT.

This chain connects TRBV6-1 to TRBJ1-5; 9 bases are a match to TRBD1. The CDR3 extends over 18 amino acids. Germline CDR1 is MNHNS and CDR2 is SASEGT. V lost 5 bases to trimming and J lost 4 bases; unmatched junction nucleotides: 15. The CDR3 spells CASSRRSRDREGNQPQHF. CDR3 bases: TGTGCCAGCAGTCGACGATCCCGGGACAGGGAGGGGAATCAGCCCCAGCATTTT.

This clonotype was seen more than once but under ten times. The chain combines TRBV4-1 with TRBJ2-2; 14 bases match TRBD2. The CDR3 covers 17 residues. V lost 6 bases, J lost 0 bases, and 3 bases stayed unmatched. Per germline, CDR1 MGHRA and CDR2 YSYEKL. CDR3 in amino acids: CASSRLAGGPNTGELFF. The CDR3 bases are TGCGCCAGCAGTCGACTAGCGGGAGGGCCGAACACCGGGGAGCTGTTTTTT.

This chain links TRBV24-1 with TRBJ2-3; the match to TRBD2 covers 9 bases. The CDR3 extends over 16 amino acids. Per germline, CDR1 KGHDR and CDR2 SFDVKD. After removal of 4 bases from V and 2 bases from J, the junction contained 6 bases not matched to a gene. The CDR3 coding sequence is TGTGCCACCAGTGACGCAGGACTAGCGCTCACAGATACGCAGTATTTT. Translation: CATSDAGLALTDTQYF.

This clonotype was detected a few times. The V and J genes are TRBV3-1 and TRBJ2-5; the D gene is possibly TRBD2 (6 bases). The CDR3 is made up of 14 amino acids. The V gene's germline CDR1 is LGHDT and CDR2 YNNKEL (reference sequence). Trimming cost V 4 bases and J 2 bases, with 11 bases left between them. CDR3 protein: CASSPYSGQETQYF. CDR3 nucleotides: TGTGCCAGCAGCCCGTATAGCGGACAAGAGACCCAGTACTTC.

The chain recombines TRBV5-1 with TRBJ1-6; no firm D call. V was cut by 2 bases and J by 8 bases, with 11 bases left in between. CDR3 size: 14 residues. Per the germline V gene, CDR1 is SGHRS and CDR2 is YFSETQ. The CDR3 DNA reads as TGCGCCAGCAGCTTCAAGGGTGTGGATTCACCCCTCCACTTT. Encoded protein: CASSFKGVDSPLHF.

V usage is TRBV12-3 or TRBV12-4 and J usage is TRBJ2-1; TRBD2 matches at 11 bases. The CDR3 is made up of 18 amino acids. Trimming cost V 3 bases and J 4 bases; bases outside gene matches: 11. The CDR3 sequence is CASSFPTSGMANYNEQFF. CDR3 coding DNA: TGTGCCAGCAGTTTCCCGACTAGCGGGATGGCCAATTACAATGAGCAGTTCTTC.

The chain links TRBV6-1 to TRBJ2-1; 10 bases line up with TRBD2. Germline assignment: CDR1 MNHNS and CDR2 SASEGT. J lost 8 bases, V lost 5 bases, and 9 bases had no gene match. This CDR3 spans 15 amino acids. CDR3 residues: CASSRELAGRDEQFF. The CDR3 DNA sequence: TGTGCCAGCAGTCGTGAACTAGCGGGACGGGATGAGCAGTTCTTC.